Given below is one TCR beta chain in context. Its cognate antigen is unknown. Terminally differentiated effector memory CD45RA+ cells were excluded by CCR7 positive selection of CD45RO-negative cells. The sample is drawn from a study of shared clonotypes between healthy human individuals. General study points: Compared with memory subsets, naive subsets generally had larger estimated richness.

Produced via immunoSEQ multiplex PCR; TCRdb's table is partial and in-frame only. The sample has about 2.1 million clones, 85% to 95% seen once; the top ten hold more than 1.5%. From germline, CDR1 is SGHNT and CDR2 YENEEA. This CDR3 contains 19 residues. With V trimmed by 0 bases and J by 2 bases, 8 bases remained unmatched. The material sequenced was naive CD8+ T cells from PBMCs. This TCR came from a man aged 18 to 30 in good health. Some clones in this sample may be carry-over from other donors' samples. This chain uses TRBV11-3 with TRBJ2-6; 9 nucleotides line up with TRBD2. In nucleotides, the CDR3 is TGTGCCAGCAGCTTAGATCCGGCGGGAGGGAACACTGGGGCCAACGTCCTGACTTTC. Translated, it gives CASSLDPAGGNTGANVLTF.